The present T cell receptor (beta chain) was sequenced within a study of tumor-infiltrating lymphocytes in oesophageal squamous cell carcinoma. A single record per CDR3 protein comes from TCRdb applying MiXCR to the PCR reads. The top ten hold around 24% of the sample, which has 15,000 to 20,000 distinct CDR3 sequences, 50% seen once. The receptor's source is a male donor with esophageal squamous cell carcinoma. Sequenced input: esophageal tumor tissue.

In nucleotides, the CDR3 is TGTGCCAGCAGCCAAATGGATGAGCAGTTCTTC. Its translation is CASSQMDEQFF. The J gene is TRBJ2-3, the V gene TRBV2; D uncertain. The assigned J gene may be wrong: the sequence end matches TRBJ2-1 better. The CDR3 sequence is 11 residues long. CDR1 SNHLY and CDR2 FYNNEI come from the germline V gene.